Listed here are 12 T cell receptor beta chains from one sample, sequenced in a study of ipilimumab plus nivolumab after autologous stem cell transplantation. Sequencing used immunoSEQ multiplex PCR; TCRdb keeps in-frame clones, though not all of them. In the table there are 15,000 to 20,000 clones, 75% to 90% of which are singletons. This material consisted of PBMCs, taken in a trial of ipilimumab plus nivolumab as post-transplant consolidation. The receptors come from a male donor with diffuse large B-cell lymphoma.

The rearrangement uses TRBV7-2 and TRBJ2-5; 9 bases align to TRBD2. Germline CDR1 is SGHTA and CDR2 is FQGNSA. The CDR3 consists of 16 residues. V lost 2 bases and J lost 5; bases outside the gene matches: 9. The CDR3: CASSLTAGGPWETQYF. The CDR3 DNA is TGTGCCAGCAGCTTAACCGCGGGAGGGCCGTGGGAGACCCAGTACTTC.

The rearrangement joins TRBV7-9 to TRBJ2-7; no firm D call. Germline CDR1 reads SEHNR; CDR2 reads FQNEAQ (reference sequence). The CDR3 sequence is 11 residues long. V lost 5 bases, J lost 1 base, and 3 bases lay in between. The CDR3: CASSPSYEQYF. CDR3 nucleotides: TGTGCCAGCAGCCCATCCTACGAGCAGTACTTC. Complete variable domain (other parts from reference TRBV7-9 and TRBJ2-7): DTGVSQNPRHKITKRGQNVTFRCDPISEHNRLYWYRQTLGQGPEFLTYFQNEAQLEKSRLLSDRFSAERPKGSFSTLEIQRTEQGDSAMYLCASSPSYEQYFGPGTRLTVT.

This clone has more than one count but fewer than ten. This CDR3 is CASSLNRAGEQYF. Written as DNA, the CDR3 is TGTGCCAGCAGCTTGAACAGGGCTGGGGAGCAGTACTTC. The chain links TRBV11-2 to TRBJ2-7; D perhaps matches TRBD1 (6 bases). Trimming shortened V by 3 bases and J by 7 bases, and 13 bases separated the two germline ends. In germline, CDR1 is SGHAT, CDR2 FQNNGV. This CDR3 has 13 residues.

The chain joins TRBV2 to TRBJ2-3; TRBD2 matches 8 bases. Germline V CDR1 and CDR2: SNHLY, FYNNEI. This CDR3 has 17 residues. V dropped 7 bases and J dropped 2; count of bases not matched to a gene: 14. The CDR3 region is CASKPAGVPSHTDTQYF. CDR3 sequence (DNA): TGTGCCAGCAAACCAGCGGGAGTTCCCTCACACACAGATACGCAGTATTTT.

CDR3 DNA: TGTGCTAGTGGTTTGGTACTGGGGACCATGAACACTGAAGCTTTCTTT. The encoded protein is CASGLVLGTMNTEAFF. The chain combines TRBV12-5 with TRBJ1-1, with a possible D match to TRBD1 (5 bases). Looked up from germline, CDR1 is LGHNT and CDR2 is FRNRAP. The CDR3 spans 16 residues. V was clipped by 0 bases and J by 0 bases, with 11 bases between them.

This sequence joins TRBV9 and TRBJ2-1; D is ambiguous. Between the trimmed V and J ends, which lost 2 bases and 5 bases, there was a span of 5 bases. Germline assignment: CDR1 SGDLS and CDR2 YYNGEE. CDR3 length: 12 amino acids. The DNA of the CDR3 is TGTGCCAGCAGCGTCCAAAACAATGAGCAGTTCTTC. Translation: CASSVQNNEQFF.

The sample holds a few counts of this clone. CDR3 protein: CASSPSGDSLNTEAFF. CDR3 in DNA: TGTGCCAGCAGCCCTAGCGGGGACAGTTTGAACACTGAAGCTTTCTTT. This chain links TRBV7-9 with TRBJ1-1; 7 positions match TRBD1. The ends lost 5 bases at V and 0 bases at J; junction bases unmatched: 9. The length of the CDR3 is 16 residues. Germline values: CDR1 SEHNR, CDR2 FQNEAQ (reference sequence).

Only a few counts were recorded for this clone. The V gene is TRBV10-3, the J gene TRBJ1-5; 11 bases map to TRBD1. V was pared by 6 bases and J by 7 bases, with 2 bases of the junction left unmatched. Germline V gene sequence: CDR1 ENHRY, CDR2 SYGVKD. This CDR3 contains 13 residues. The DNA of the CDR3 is TGTGCCATCAGCGGGACAGGGGGACAGCCCCAGCATTTT. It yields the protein CAISGTGGQPQHF.

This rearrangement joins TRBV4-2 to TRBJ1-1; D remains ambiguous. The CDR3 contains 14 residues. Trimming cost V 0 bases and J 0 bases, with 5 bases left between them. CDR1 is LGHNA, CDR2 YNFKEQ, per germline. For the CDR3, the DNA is TGTGCCAGCAGCCAAGATCCAGTGAACACTGAAGCTTTCTTT. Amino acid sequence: CASSQDPVNTEAFF.

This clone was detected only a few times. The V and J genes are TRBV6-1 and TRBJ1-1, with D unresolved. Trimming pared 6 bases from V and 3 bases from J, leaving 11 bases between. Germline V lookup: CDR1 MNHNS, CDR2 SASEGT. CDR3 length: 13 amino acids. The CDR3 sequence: CASSLNFYTEAFF. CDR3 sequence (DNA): TGTGCCAGCAGCCTCAATTTCTACACTGAAGCTTTCTTT.

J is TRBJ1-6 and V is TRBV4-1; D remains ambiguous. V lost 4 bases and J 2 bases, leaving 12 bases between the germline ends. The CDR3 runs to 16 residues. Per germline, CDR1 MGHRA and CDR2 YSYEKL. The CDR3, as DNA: TGCGCCAGCAGCCTCGGAAGGGATACCTATAATTCACCCCTCCACTTT. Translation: CASSLGRDTYNSPLHF.

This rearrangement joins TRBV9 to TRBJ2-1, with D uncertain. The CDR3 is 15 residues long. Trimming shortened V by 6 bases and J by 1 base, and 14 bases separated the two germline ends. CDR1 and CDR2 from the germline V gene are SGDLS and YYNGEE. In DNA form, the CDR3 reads TGTGCCAGCACTCCCGGAACGTTTTCCTACAATGAGCAGTTCTTC. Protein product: CASTPGTFSYNEQFF. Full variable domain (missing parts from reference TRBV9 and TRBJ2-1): DSGVTQTPKHLITATGQRVTLRCSPRSGDLSVYWYQQSLDQGLQFLIQYYNGEERAKGNILERFSAQQFPDLHSELNLSSLELGDSALYFCASTPGTFSYNEQFFGPGTRLTVL.